This is a list of T cell receptor beta chains from one sample in a study of blood T cell repertoires in COVID-19. Data came from immunoSEQ multiplex PCR; TCRdb stores just in-frame clones and leaves some out. The data hold around 75,000 clones, with 80% observed a single time. The source material was peripheral blood. The receptors come from a man aged 45-65 years with COVID-19, enrolled during active disease. Each CDR3 is given with its conserved first and last residue. D genes are given only for firm matches. Clone size is not always given. Where it is, it says once, few, many or a class for expanded clones.

TRBD1,TRBJ2-2,TRBV7-9,NA,TGTGCCGGTACCGACAGGGCGAACACCGGGGAGCTGTTTTTT,CAGTDRANTGELFF
NA,TRBJ2-6,TRBV9,NA,TGTGCCAGCAGCGTCAGGGAATCTGGGGCCAACGTCCTGACTTTC,CASSVRESGANVLTF
NA,TRBJ2-2,TRBV3-1/TRBV3-2,NA,TGTGCCAGCAGCCAAAGTCGGGGAGGGGAGCTGTTTTTT,CASSQSRGGELFF
TRBD1,TRBJ1-1,TRBV6-6,NA,TGTGCCAGCAGTTCCGCAGGGGGCACTGAAGCTTTCTTT,CASSSAGGTEAFF
NA,TRBJ1-6,TRBV5-1,NA,TGCGCCAGCACCTCAGGGTCAAGTTCACCCCTCCACTTT,CASTSGSSSPLHF
NA,TRBJ2-5,TRBV10-3,NA,TGTGCCATCAGAGATGGCCTAGCGAGCCAAGAGACCCAGTACTTC,CAIRDGLASQETQYF
NA,TRBJ1-2,TRBV24-1,NA,TGTGCCACCAGTGATCCCTCAGGGTCCTATGGCTACACCTTC,CATSDPSGSYGYTF
TRBD2,TRBJ2-7,TRBV3-1/TRBV3-2,NA,TGTGCCAGCAGCCAAGGCTTCCTTAGCGGGAGCCCCTCCTACGAGCAGTACTTC,CASSQGFLSGSPSYEQYF
TRBD2,TRBJ2-7,TRBV5-1,NA,TGCGCCAGCAGCTTGGCCGGGAGGGGCGCCTACGAGCAGTACTTC,CASSLAGRGAYEQYF
TRBD1,TRBJ1-3,TRBV2,NA,TGTGCCAGCAGACCCACAGGGGTTGGAAACACCATATATTTT,CASRPTGVGNTIYF
TRBD1,TRBJ2-2,TRBV5-1,NA,TGCGCCAGCAGCACGGGACAGAGTAACACCGGGGAGCTGTTTTTT,CASSTGQSNTGELFF
NA,TRBJ2-1,TRBV5-5,NA,TGTGCCAGCAGCTTGGGCCAGGGAAACAATGAGCAGTTCTTC,CASSLGQGNNEQFF
NA,TRBJ2-2,TRBV6-2/TRBV6-3,few,TGTGCCAGCAGTTACTCGAGTTATAGTCCCGGGGAGCTGTTTTTT,CASSYSSYSPGELFF
NA,TRBJ1-2,TRBV28,once,TGTGCCACCAACACCCTCGGGGGGATGGGCTACACCTTC,CATNTLGGMGYTF
TRBD2,TRBJ2-2,TRBV2,NA,TGTGCCAGCAGGCGGGGGGCTAACACCGGGGAGCTGTTTTTT,CASRRGANTGELFF
TRBD1,TRBJ2-5,TRBV24-1,NA,TGTGCCACCAGTGATTATGGGACAGGGCGAGGGGAGACCCAGTACTTC,CATSDYGTGRGETQYF
TRBD1,TRBJ1-3,TRBV3-1/TRBV3-2,NA,TGTGCCAGCAGCCAAGTGACAGGGTCTGGAAACACCATATATTTT,CASSQVTGSGNTIYF
TRBD1,TRBJ2-7,TRBV6-5,NA,TGTGCCAGCCGACAGGGGGTCGAGCAGTACTTC,CASRQGVEQYF
NA,TRBJ1-2,TRBV7-2,NA,TGTGCCAGCAGCTTAGCGCTGGGCAGGGCCTATGGCTACACCTTC,CASSLALGRAYGYTF
TRBD2,TRBJ2-1,TRBV28,NA,TGTGCCAGCAGTTCCAGTAGCGGGAGTTCCTACAATGAGCAGTTCTTC,CASSSSSGSSYNEQFF
TRBD1,TRBJ1-5,TRBV3-1/TRBV3-2,NA,TGTGCCAGCAGCCAAGGACAGGGGAAAAAGCTCAATCAGCCCCAGCATTTT,CASSQGQGKKLNQPQHF
TRBD1,TRBJ2-7,TRBV29-1,NA,TGCAGCGTCGCCTCCGGGACAGGGGGCGCCTACGAGCAGTACTTC,CSVASGTGGAYEQYF
NA,TRBJ1-1,TRBV11-3,NA,TGTGCCAGCAGCTTAGGCAGGGGGAACACTGAAGCTTTCTTT,CASSLGRGNTEAFF
NA,TRBJ1-6,TRBV28,NA,TGTGCCAGCAGTCGGACAGTCTCCTATAATTCACCCCTCCACTTT,CASSRTVSYNSPLHF
NA,TRBJ2-7,TRBV11-3,NA,TGTGCCAGCCTGCCGATTCGTGGACTGGATTACGAGCAGTACTTC,CASLPIRGLDYEQYF
TRBD2,TRBJ2-5,TRBV5-4,NA,TGTGCCAGCAGCGCCGGTCTAGCGGGGGGTGCGGGGACCCAGTACTTC,CASSAGLAGGAGTQYF
TRBD2,TRBJ2-1,TRBV19,NA,TGTGCCAGTAGTATAGGGGGAGCGGGAGTACTCAATGAGCAGTTCTTC,CASSIGGAGVLNEQFF
TRBD2,TRBJ2-3,TRBV5-4,NA,TGTGCCAGCAGCTTTGGCCTAGCGGGGTCAGATACGCAGTATTTT,CASSFGLAGSDTQYF
NA,TRBJ1-6,TRBV6-5,NA,TGTGCCTGTCTGAGCTCCTATAATTCACCCCTCCACTTT,CACLSSYNSPLHF
NA,TRBJ1-3,TRBV11-2,NA,TGTGCCAGCAGCACTGATCTCTTCTCTGGAAACACCATATATTTT,CASSTDLFSGNTIYF
NA,TRBJ2-1,TRBV19,NA,TGTGCCAGCAGGGACTTACTGTCCTACAATGAGCAGTTCTTC,CASRDLLSYNEQFF